This TCR beta chain was documented in a study of siplizumab effects on memory and regulatory T cells. Study results and caveats: Siplizumab produced a significant drop in alloreactive sequences attributable to unstimulated CD4+ memory cells. Researchers could not give a naive or memory phenotype to roughly 75-97% of proliferating CD4+ or CD8+ clones.

Worth noting for this clone: The antigen remains undetermined.

Around 9.8 x 10^4 TCR templates were measured in each sample. Sequencing was performed with immunoSEQ multiplex PCR; in TCRdb, only in-frame clones are kept and a portion is missing. The profile covers approximately 100,000 clones, with approximately 92% appearing a single time and just over 2.5% taken by the ten largest. This TCR was sampled from a human donor in good health. Some clones in this sample may be carry-over from other donors' samples. Sequencing was done on a sample of CD4+ T cells sorted from blood.

DNA for the CDR3: TGTGCCAGCAGTTACTCCATCCGGCGTCCAGACACCATATATTTT. Its protein is CASSYSIRRPDTIYF. V gene TRBV6-5 combines with J gene TRBJ1-3; D gene uncertain. This CDR3 contains 15 residues. Trimming left V 0 bases short and J 8 bases short, with 14 bases between. Germline-derived CDR1 and CDR2 are MNHEY and SVGAGI.